This T cell receptor (beta chain) was recovered during a study of T cell responses to AZD1222 COVID-19 vaccine. Study-wide findings and caveats: Two AZD1222 doses significantly raised spike-specific TCR breadth and depth over controls.

Pooling of second doses given at about 4 or about 12 weeks was done. A remark on this clone: The antigen is unknown.

Germline values: CDR1 LGHDT, CDR2 YNNKEL (reference sequence). Trimming took 3 bases from V and 2 from J; bases not matched to a gene: 6. This CDR3 region has 16 residues. Some clones are missing from TCRdb's copy, which holds only in-frame ones; the method was immunoSEQ multiplex PCR. The data show 69,000 or so clones, 70% to 90% seen once. The sequence was collected from an adult who received the AZD1222 COVID-19 vaccine. The V gene is TRBV3-1 (or the pseudogene TRBV3-2), the J gene TRBJ2-5; 10 bases are shared with TRBD2. This specimen consisted of peripheral blood, obtained 28 days after the second AZD1222 dose. The CDR3 loop is CASSQIGLAEQETQYF. The CDR3 region has the DNA TGTGCCAGCAGCCAGATCGGACTAGCGGAACAAGAGACCCAGTACTTC.